This is a list of T cell receptor beta chains from one sample in a study of cytotoxic CD8 clonotypes in ibrutinib-treated CLL. Repertoires were generated with immunoSEQ multiplex PCR, while TCRdb's copy carries only in-frame clones and drops some. The data hold over 250,000 clones, with around 77% observed a single time. This specimen consisted of PBMCs, obtained at disease progression, from a patient treated with ibrutinib. The origin of the receptors is a human donor with chronic lymphocytic leukemia. Each CDR3 is given with its conserved first and last residue. The D gene is left open where the match is weak. The size of a clone is reported for some rows only, either as once, few or many, or as a class for expanded clones.

v_gene	d_gene	abundance	len	j_gene	CDR3nt	CDR3aa
TRBV28	NA	once	15	TRBJ2-7	TGTGCCAGCAGTTTCTCACAGGGAGGCTACTACGAGCAGTACTTC	CASSFSQGGYYEQYF
TRBV9	NA	few	14	TRBJ2-3	TGTGCCAGCAGCGTGCGGGAACACACAGATACGCAGTATTTT	CASSVREHTDTQYF
TRBV9	TRBD2	NA	17	TRBJ2-2	TGTGCCAGCAGCGTGCGATTAGCGGGAGCGAACACCGGGGAGCTGTTTTTT	CASSVRLAGANTGELFF
TRBV5-4	TRBD2	NA	14	TRBJ2-1	TGTGCCAGCAATTTTGATAGCGGGAGCAATGAGCAGTTCTTC	CASNFDSGSNEQFF
TRBV18	TRBD2	NA	17	TRBJ2-7	TGTGCCAGCTCACCACCGGGCCTAGCGGGAGGGGGAAGCGAGCAGTACTTC	CASSPPGLAGGGSEQYF
TRBV18	NA	once	15	TRBJ2-7	TGTGCCAGCTCACCATGGGCAGTGGGGCTCTACGAGCAGTACTTC	CASSPWAVGLYEQYF
TRBV7-6	NA	NA	16	TRBJ1-3	TGTGCCAGCAGCTTAGGACCAGACCGCTCTGGAAACACCATATATTTT	CASSLGPDRSGNTIYF
TRBV11-2	TRBD2	NA	14	TRBJ2-1	TGTGCCAGCAGCTCCCTCTGGACTAGCCATGAGCAGTTCTTC	CASSSLWTSHEQFF
TRBV29-1	NA	NA	13	TRBJ2-3	TGCAGCGCCGAATGGCCCCTCACAGATACGCAGTATTTT	CSAEWPLTDTQYF
TRBV7-9	NA	few	12	TRBJ1-2	TGTGCCAGCAGCTTAGGTGCGGCTGGCTACACCTTC	CASSLGAAGYTF
TRBV5-1	NA	NA	11	TRBJ2-2	TGCGCCAGCAGCCACACCGGGGAGCTGTTTTTT	CASSHTGELFF
TRBV29-1	NA	NA	12	TRBJ2-5	TGCAGCGGCCGCCTTGCGGCAGAGACCCAGTACTTC	CSGRLAAETQYF
TRBV7-2	TRBD1	NA	14	TRBJ2-7	TGTGCCAGCGCTCACGACAGGGTGTCCTACGAGCAGTACTTC	CASAHDRVSYEQYF
TRBV10-3	TRBD2	NA	14	TRBJ2-7	TGTGCCTTCAGTACGGGGGGGAAACCCTACGAGCAGTACTTC	CAFSTGGKPYEQYF
TRBV4-1	NA	NA	16	TRBJ2-7	TGCGCCAGCAGCCAAGAGCCCCCTTGGCGAAGGGCCGAGCAGTACTTC	CASSQEPPWRRAEQYF
TRBV13	TRBD2	NA	14	TRBJ2-3	TGTGCCAGCAGGACTAGCGGGGGGGCAGATACGCAGTATTTT	CASRTSGGADTQYF
TRBV28	NA	once	13	TRBJ1-2	TGTGCCAGCCGCCTCAAGGGGAACTATGGCTACACCTTC	CASRLKGNYGYTF
TRBV20-1	NA	NA	10	TRBJ2-7	TGCAGTGCTAGTGGGTCGGGGCAGTACTTC	CSASGSGQYF
TRBV28	NA	NA	14	TRBJ2-7	TGTGCCAGCACCGGGACCAGGGGGGCCTACGAGCAGTACTTC	CASTGTRGAYEQYF
TRBV7-6	NA	NA	17	TRBJ2-7	TGTGCCAGCAGCCCTCGAGGGGGCGGGGGAGTTTCGTACGAGCAGTACTTC	CASSPRGGGGVSYEQYF
TRBV11-2	NA	NA	18	TRBJ2-3	TGTGCCAGCAGCTCTCAGGGTTTCCTAGGCAACCACGCGGATACGCAGTATTTT	CASSSQGFLGNHADTQYF
TRBV19	NA	NA	13	TRBJ2-7	TGTGCCAGTAGTAACTTAGACTCCTACGAGCAGTACTTC	CASSNLDSYEQYF